This TCR beta chain was sequenced during a study of cytomegalovirus exposure and HLA in healthy donors. The study ran its PCR with 60 Vbeta and 13 Jbeta primers. Profiling relied on immunoSEQ multiplex PCR, and the TCRdb table lists in-frame clones only, not all of them. The data hold about 250,000 clones, with under 80% observed a single time. Broader study findings: The productive fraction for most TCR beta V segments was about 90% or about 30% in an earlier analysis. Roughly uniform depth of sequencing across donors was assumed in presence/absence analyses. In a later analysis, at a false discovery rate of 0.05, 16,951 TCR beta sequences matched HLA alleles.

Looked up from germline, CDR1 is SEHNR and CDR2 is FQNEAQ (reference sequence). This CDR3 has 12 amino acids. This clone was observed a handful of times. The antigen remains unidentified. The specimen sequenced was PBMCs. The gene calls are TRBV7-9 and TRBJ2-7; TRBD1 agrees at 9 bases. This clonotype was sampled from a female donor in good health and CMV-seronegative. The CDR3 DNA sequence: TGTTCCGTACGACAGGGGGCCTACGAGCAGTACTTC. Translating gives CSVRQGAYEQYF.